This T cell receptor beta chain was found in a study of T cells after yellow fever vaccination. Study overall: SMART-Seq v4 Ultra Low Input served to prepare low-cell-number fractions. Study results and limitations: A large majority of primary-vaccination clones showed up again after the booster (under 98% CD4, 75% to 90% CD8). It was a small share of clonotypes that appeared in both CD4 and CD8 compartments. The secondary response peaked faster, at day 5 versus 15, but was weaker.

TCRdb re-analysed the 5' RACE reads in MiXCR, keeping a single row per CDR3 protein. This sample has under 200,000 distinct CDR3 sequences, with about 7% found just once. The CDR3 has 18 residues. The V gene lost 3 bases and the J gene lost 4 bases, with 22 bases spanning the gap. Germline V gives CDR1 MNHEY, CDR2 SMNVEV (reference sequence). In the case of this clonotype: Its antigen is unidentified.

This specimen consisted of CD4+ T cells sorted from PBMCs, obtained about 5 days after the first yellow fever vaccination. The J gene is TRBJ1-5, the V gene TRBV27; a weak D match, TRBD1 (6 bases). The TCR sequence derives from a young man who received the YFV17D yellow fever vaccine. The CDR3 nucleotides read TGTGCCAGCAGTTTGGGGGCCCCGCGGGGGGGCCCAAATCAGCCCCAGCATTTT. It specifies CASSLGAPRGGPNQPQHF.